The rows below give T cell receptor beta chains drawn from one sample of a study of shared clonotypes between healthy human individuals. The method was immunoSEQ multiplex PCR; TCRdb's version includes in-frame clones alone and lacks a portion of them. This table holds 850,000 to 1,100,000 clones, 77% found once. Sequencing was carried out using memory CD4+ T cells from PBMCs. The receptors here all came from a man in his late teens or twenties in good health. Some clones in this sample may be carry-over from other donors' samples. Both conserved end residues are part of each CDR3. Each record gives: D gene, V gene, J gene, CDR3 DNA, CDR3 protein. The D gene is left open where the match is weak.

>.|TRBV27|TRBJ1-4
TGTGCCAGCTCTCCGGGACCGCAGCGGACTAATGAAAAACTGTTTTTT
CASSPGPQRTNEKLFF
>.|TRBV6-4|TRBJ1-2
TGTGCCACTTTCCCCAGGAACTATGGCTACACCTTC
CATFPRNYGYTF
>TRBD1|TRBV7-2|TRBJ2-7
TGTGCCAGCAGCTTAGATGGGACAGGGGGCTACGAGCAGTACTTC
CASSLDGTGGYEQYF
>.|TRBV5-6|TRBJ1-4
TGTGCCAGCAGCTTGGCCGGGTATAATGAAAAACTGTTTTTT
CASSLAGYNEKLFF
>TRBD2|TRBV5-1|TRBJ2-3
TGCGCCAGCAGCTCTGGACTAGCGGGAGGGGTAGCAGATACGCAGTATTTT
CASSSGLAGGVADTQYF
>TRBD1|TRBV20-1|TRBJ2-1
TGCAGCGCCCTAGGGGGCCGGGAGCAGTTCTTC
CSALGGREQFF
>.|TRBV10-3|TRBJ2-7
TGTGCCATCAGTGAGGGGTCGGGACGGGGTTTAAGGGACGAGCAGTACTTC
CAISEGSGRGLRDEQYF
>.|TRBV4-1|TRBJ2-5
TGCGCCAGCAGCCAAGAAAGGAATACTCAAGAGACCCAGTACTTC
CASSQERNTQETQYF
>.|TRBV25-1|TRBJ1-2
TGTGCCAGCAGTCAGGGGTCTTCCTATGGCTACACCTTC
CASSQGSSYGYTF
>TRBD2|TRBV18|TRBJ2-2
TGTGCCAGCTCACGAAGGACTAGCGGGAGTGGCGCCGGGGAGCTGTTTTTT
CASSRRTSGSGAGELFF
>TRBD2|TRBV5-1|TRBJ2-3
TGCGCCAGCAGCCCCGGGCTAGCGGTGACAGATACGCAGTATTTT
CASSPGLAVTDTQYF
>TRBD2|TRBV4-1|TRBJ2-1
TGCGCCAGCAGCCAAGTACTAGCGGGAGGGCCAAATGAGCAGTTCTTC
CASSQVLAGGPNEQFF
>.|TRBV5-1|TRBJ2-3
TGCGCCAGCAGCTTGTCTCCGGGAACGACAGATACGCAGTATTTT
CASSLSPGTTDTQYF
>.|TRBV28|TRBJ2-7
TGTGCCAGCAGCAGCAGCTCCTACGAGCAGTACTTC
CASSSSSYEQYF
>.|TRBV21-1|TRBJ2-5
TGTGCCAGCAGCAAAATCAGGGGGGAGACCCAGTACTTC
CASSKIRGETQYF
>TRBD1|TRBV6-5|TRBJ1-2
TGTGCCAGCAGTTCTCCGACAGGGCGCTATGGCTACACCTTC
CASSSPTGRYGYTF
>TRBD2|TRBV19|TRBJ2-7
TGTGCCAGTACCATGGGACTAGCGGGACCTCGGTACTTC
CASTMGLAGPRYF
>.|TRBV11-2|TRBJ2-7
TGTGCCAGCAGCGCAGGGGGGGGAGCAGAACCCTACGAGCAGTACTTC
CASSAGGGAEPYEQYF
>.|TRBV5-4|TRBJ2-1
TGTGCCAGCAGCTTTGGGGACCGGGATGAGCAGTTCTTC
CASSFGDRDEQFF
>.|TRBV11-3|TRBJ2-1
TGTGCCAGCAGCCGCGGACGAAGCTCCTACAATGAGCAGTTCTTC
CASSRGRSSYNEQFF
>.|TRBV19|TRBJ1-5
TGTGCCAGTAGCCGGATTTGGGGAGGTAGCAATCAGCCCCAGCATTTT
CASSRIWGGSNQPQHF
>TRBD2|TRBV29-1|TRBJ2-3
TGCAGCGTTGAAGATCGGGCTAGCGGCGCCACAGATACGCAGTATTTT
CSVEDRASGATDTQYF
>TRBD2|TRBV5-1|TRBJ2-2
TGCGCCAGCCGGACTAGCGGGACCACCGGGGAGCTGTTTTTT
CASRTSGTTGELFF
>.|TRBV28|TRBJ1-2
TGTGCCAGCAGTTTGGCCAGACTCCCGGGCTACACCTTC
CASSLARLPGYTF
>TRBD1|TRBV5-1|TRBJ2-1
TGCGCCAGCAGCGTGGGACAGGGGACCGACAATGAGCAGTTCTTC
CASSVGQGTDNEQFF
>TRBD1|TRBV28|TRBJ2-7
TGTGCCAGCAGCCTCCCGGGACAGAGCTCCTACGAGCAGTACTTC
CASSLPGQSSYEQYF
>TRBD1|TRBV6-5|TRBJ2-7
TGTGCCAGCAGTACCCCGCAGGGGGCAACCTACGAGCAGTACTTC
CASSTPQGATYEQYF
>.|TRBV27|TRBJ1-2
TGTGCCAGCAGTCCGTCAGGGTCCACTAACTATGGCTACACCTTC
CASSPSGSTNYGYTF
>.|TRBV9|TRBJ2-2
TGTGCCAGCAGCGTCCTTGGTAGCGGTAACACCGGGGAGCTGTTTTTT
CASSVLGSGNTGELFF